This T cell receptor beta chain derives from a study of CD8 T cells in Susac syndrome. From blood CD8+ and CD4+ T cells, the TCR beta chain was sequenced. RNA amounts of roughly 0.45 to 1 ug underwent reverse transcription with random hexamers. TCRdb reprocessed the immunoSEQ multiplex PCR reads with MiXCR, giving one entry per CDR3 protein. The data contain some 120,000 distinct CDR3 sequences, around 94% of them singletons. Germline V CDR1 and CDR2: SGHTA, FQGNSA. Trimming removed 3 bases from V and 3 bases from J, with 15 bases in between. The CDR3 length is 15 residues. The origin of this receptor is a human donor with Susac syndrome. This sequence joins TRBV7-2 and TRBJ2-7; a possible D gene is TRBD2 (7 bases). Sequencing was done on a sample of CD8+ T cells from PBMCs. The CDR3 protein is CASSFGGRGGYEQYF. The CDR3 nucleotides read TGTGCCAGCAGCTTCGGTGGGAGGGGGGGCTACGAGCAGTACTTC.